The clone carrying this T cell receptor beta chain was detected a few times. The target antigen is unknown. Each of the CD4+ naive, central memory, regulatory and stem cell-like memory populations was sorted via CD45RO/CCR7/CD25/CD127/CD95/CD27. The CDR3 is 15 amino acids. V gave up 3 bases and J gave up 0 bases, with 9 bases separating them. CDR1 is ENHRY, CDR2 SYGVKD, per germline. These data originate in a study of beta chain features in type 1 diabetes. The study, taken as a whole, reports: The cDNA sequencing approach could over-represent high-TCR-expressing cells. Type 1 diabetes patients had VDJ junctions that carried fewer insertions and more deletions.

Since all of the isolated RNA was reverse transcribed, expressed TCRB transcripts were what got sequenced. Clones were read by immunoSEQ multiplex PCR, and TCRdb kept only the in-frame ones, dropping some. The repertoire holds 350,000 to 450,000 clones, with about 15% as singletons. This TCR was recovered from a woman younger than 35 in good health. The chain is built from TRBV10-3 and TRBJ1-5; D uncertain. Sequenced sample: naive CD4+ T cells from blood. In DNA, the CDR3 is TGTGCCATCAGTGAATCGGGGATTAGCAATCAGCCCCAGCATTTT. Residues: CAISESGISNQPQHF.